The rows below give T cell receptor beta chains drawn from one sample of a study of OX40 agonist ivuxolimab in advanced cancers. Method: immunoSEQ multiplex PCR; TCRdb's copy keeps in-frame clones and lacks some. The repertoire holds some 73,000 clones, with 70% to 90% as singletons. Material: CD4+ or CD8+ T cells sorted from blood, obtained in a trial of the OX40 agonist ivuxolimab. The source of these receptors is an adult with an advanced solid tumor such as melanoma, head and neck, liver or kidney cancer. The CDR3 runs from the conserved cysteine through the conserved F or W. Each record gives: J gene, V gene, clone size, D gene, CDR3 protein, CDR3 DNA. The D gene is left open where the match is weak. Size is stated for part of the rows, as once, few or many counts, or as a class when the clone is expanded.

>TRBJ1-2|TRBV28|.|.
CASSLGTVRGYTF
TGTGCCAGCAGTTTGGGAACAGTTAGGGGCTACACCTTC
>TRBJ1-4|TRBV4-1|.|.
CASSLQGGTTNEKLFF
TGCGCCAGCAGCCTTCAGGGTGGAACAACTAATGAAAAACTGTTTTTT
>TRBJ2-5|TRBV11-2|.|.
CASSLGMWGIQETQYF
TGTGCCAGCAGCTTAGGAATGTGGGGGATCCAAGAGACCCAGTACTTC
>TRBJ1-1|TRBV6-5|.|.
CASSYEPQGRKAFF
TGTGCCAGCAGTTACGAGCCCCAGGGGAGAAAAGCTTTCTTT
>TRBJ2-5|TRBV27|.|.
CASSLLDGLRETQYF
TGTGCCAGCAGTTTACTGGACGGCCTGAGGGAGACCCAGTACTTC
>TRBJ1-1|TRBV2|.|TRBD1
CASMIQGVGTEAFF
TGTGCCAGCATGATACAGGGGGTGGGGACTGAAGCTTTCTTT
>TRBJ2-5|TRBV6-5|few|TRBD2
CASSYPGGGETQYF
TGTGCCAGCAGTTATCCGGGAGGGGGAGAGACCCAGTACTTC
>TRBJ1-5|TRBV29-1|.|.
CSVGGHNNQPQHF
TGCAGCGTTGGGGGACACAACAATCAGCCCCAGCATTTT
>TRBJ2-7|TRBV30|.|TRBD2
CAWSNSGGSYEQYF
TGTGCCTGGAGCAATAGCGGGGGCTCCTACGAGCAGTACTTC
>TRBJ2-3|TRBV19|.|TRBD1
CASSTGQGARDTQYF
TGTGCCAGTAGTACGGGACAGGGGGCGAGAGATACGCAGTATTTT
>TRBJ2-7|TRBV2|.|TRBD1
CASRTGVEQYF
TGTGCCAGCAGGACAGGGGTCGAGCAGTACTTC
>TRBJ1-1|TRBV6-5|.|.
CASSYSRWGRGFAFF
TGTGCCAGCAGTTACTCAAGATGGGGAAGGGGTTTTGCTTTCTTT
>TRBJ2-5|TRBV2|.|.
CATGGIKETQYF
TGTGCCACCGGCGGGATAAAAGAGACCCAGTACTTC
>TRBJ2-7|TRBV5-1|.|.
CASSWPDNYEQYF
TGCGCCAGCAGCTGGCCGGACAACTACGAGCAGTACTTC
>TRBJ2-3|TRBV5-1|.|.
CASSRVGGTDTQYF
TGCGCCAGCAGCAGGGTGGGGGGCACAGATACGCAGTATTTT
>TRBJ1-2|TRBV5-1|.|.
CASSLSGIRSSGYTF
TGCGCCAGCAGCTTGTCGGGGATCCGATCAAGTGGCTACACCTTC
>TRBJ1-2|TRBV4-3|.|.
CASSQATPPAGGYTF
TGCGCCAGCAGCCAAGCGACCCCTCCCGCGGGTGGCTACACCTTC
>TRBJ2-1|TRBV2|.|.
CASSPQGGWMGEQFF
TGTGCCAGCAGCCCCCAGGGGGGATGGATGGGTGAGCAGTTCTTC
>TRBJ2-3|TRBV4-2|.|TRBD2
CASSQDTGGRSGQTQYF
TGTGCCAGCAGCCAAGATACGGGGGGGCGCTCGGGTCAAACGCAGTATTTT
>TRBJ2-2|TRBV11-1|.|TRBD1
CASSLLTGQGYDGELFF
TGTGCCAGCAGCTTACTCACGGGACAGGGTTACGACGGGGAGCTGTTTTTT
>TRBJ1-5|TRBV6-6|.|.
CASRQQVHRTGPQHF
TGTGCCAGCAGACAACAGGTACATAGGACCGGGCCCCAGCATTTT
>TRBJ2-1|TRBV7-2|.|.
CASSFRRSSYNEQFF
TGTGCCAGCAGCTTTAGGAGGTCGTCCTACAATGAGCAGTTCTTC
>TRBJ2-5|TRBV5-4|.|.
CASSRALTPLKETQYF
TGTGCCAGCAGCCGGGCTTTGACACCCTTGAAAGAGACCCAGTACTTC
>TRBJ2-7|TRBV5-1|.|.
CASSLRGGYEQYF
TGCGCCAGCAGCTTGCGGGGCGGCTACGAGCAGTACTTC
>TRBJ1-1|TRBV10-1|few|TRBD1
CASRRQGDTEAFF
TGCGCCAGCAGAAGACAGGGTGACACTGAAGCTTTCTTT
>TRBJ2-1|TRBV4-3|.|.
CASSQDASIGSRQFF
TGCGCCAGCAGCCAAGATGCAAGTATCGGGTCTAGGCAGTTCTTC
>TRBJ2-7|TRBV10-2|.|.
CASSEVGPYEQYF
TGCGCCAGCAGTGAGGTAGGCCCCTACGAGCAGTACTTC
>TRBJ1-2|TRBV5-4|.|TRBD1
CASSLSFGTAYGYTF
TGTGCCAGCAGCTTGTCGTTCGGGACAGCCTATGGCTACACCTTC
>TRBJ2-2|TRBV7-9|few|.
CASSQGSGFYTGELFF
TGTGCCAGCAGCCAAGGGAGCGGGTTTTACACCGGGGAGCTGTTTTTT
>TRBJ1-1|TRBV5-1|once|.
CASSFGRGWAGVGTEAFF
TGCGCCAGCAGCTTTGGGAGAGGCTGGGCAGGGGTGGGCACTGAAGCTTTCTTT